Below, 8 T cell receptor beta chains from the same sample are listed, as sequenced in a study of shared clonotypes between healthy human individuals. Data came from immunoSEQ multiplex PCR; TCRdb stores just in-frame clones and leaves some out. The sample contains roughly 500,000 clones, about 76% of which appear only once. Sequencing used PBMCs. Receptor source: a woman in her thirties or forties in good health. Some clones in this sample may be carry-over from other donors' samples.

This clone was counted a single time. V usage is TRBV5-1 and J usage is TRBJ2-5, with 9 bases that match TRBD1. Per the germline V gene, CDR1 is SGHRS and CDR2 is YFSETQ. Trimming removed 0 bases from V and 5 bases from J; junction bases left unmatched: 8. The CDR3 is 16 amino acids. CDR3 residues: CASSLAPQGAGETQYF. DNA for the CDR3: TGCGCCAGCAGCTTGGCCCCACAGGGGGCCGGGGAGACCCAGTACTTC. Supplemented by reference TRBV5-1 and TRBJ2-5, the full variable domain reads KAGVTQTPRYLIKTRGQQVTLSCSPISGHRSVSWYQQTPGQGLQFLFEYFSETQRNKGNFPGRFSGRQFSNSRSEMNVSTLELGDSALYLCASSLAPQGAGETQYFGPGTRLLVL.

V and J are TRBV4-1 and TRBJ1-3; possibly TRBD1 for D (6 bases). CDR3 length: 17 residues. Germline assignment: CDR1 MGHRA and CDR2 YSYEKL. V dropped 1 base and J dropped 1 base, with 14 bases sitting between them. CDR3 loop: CASSQGQEITSGNTIYF. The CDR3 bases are TGCGCCAGCAGCCAAGGACAGGAAATCACATCTGGAAACACCATATATTTT.

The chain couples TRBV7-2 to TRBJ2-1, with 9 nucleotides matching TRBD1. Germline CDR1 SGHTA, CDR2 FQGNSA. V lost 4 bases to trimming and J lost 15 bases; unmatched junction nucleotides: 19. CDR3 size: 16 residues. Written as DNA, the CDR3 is TGTGCCAGCAGCTCAACAGGGACAGGGAGAGGAGGAATTTTGTTCTTC. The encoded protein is CASSSTGTGRGGILFF.

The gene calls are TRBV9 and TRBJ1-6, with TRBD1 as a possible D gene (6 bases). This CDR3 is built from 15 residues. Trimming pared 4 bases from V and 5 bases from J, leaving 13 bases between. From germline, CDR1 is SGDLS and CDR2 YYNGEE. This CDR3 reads CASSLTDSNNSPLHF. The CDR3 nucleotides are TGTGCCAGCAGCCTGACGGACAGCAATAATTCACCCCTCCACTTT.

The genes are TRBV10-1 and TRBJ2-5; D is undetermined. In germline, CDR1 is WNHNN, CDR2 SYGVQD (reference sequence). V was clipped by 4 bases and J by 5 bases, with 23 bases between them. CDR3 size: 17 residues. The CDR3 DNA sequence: TGCGCCAGCAGTGCCCACCCCCTAGGTGACGGGTTGGAGACCCAGTACTTC. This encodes CASSAHPLGDGLETQYF.

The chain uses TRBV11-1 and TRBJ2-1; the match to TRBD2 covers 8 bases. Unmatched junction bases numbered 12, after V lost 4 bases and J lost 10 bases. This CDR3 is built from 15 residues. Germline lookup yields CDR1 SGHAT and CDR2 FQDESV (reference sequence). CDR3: CASSSVAGGLTEQFF. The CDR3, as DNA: TGTGCCAGCAGCTCAGTGGCGGGAGGTCTTACCGAGCAGTTCTTC.

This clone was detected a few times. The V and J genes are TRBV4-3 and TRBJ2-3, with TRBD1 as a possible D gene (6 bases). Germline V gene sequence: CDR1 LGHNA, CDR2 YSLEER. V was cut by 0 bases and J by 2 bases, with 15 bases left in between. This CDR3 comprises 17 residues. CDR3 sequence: CASSQDQQGDHTDTQYF. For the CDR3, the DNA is TGCGCCAGCAGCCAAGATCAACAGGGTGACCACACAGATACGCAGTATTTT.

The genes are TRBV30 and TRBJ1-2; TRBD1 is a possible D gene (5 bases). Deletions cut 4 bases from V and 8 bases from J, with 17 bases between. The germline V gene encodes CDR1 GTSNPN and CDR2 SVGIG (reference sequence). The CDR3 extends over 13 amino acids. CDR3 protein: CAWTGGGGPGYTF. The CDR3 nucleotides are TGTGCCTGGACGGGGGGGGGAGGCCCAGGCTACACCTTC. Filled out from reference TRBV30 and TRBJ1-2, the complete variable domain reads SQTIHQWPATLVQPVGSPLSLECTVEGTSNPNLYWYRQAAGRGLQLLFYSVGIGQISSEVPQNLSASRPQDRQFILSSKKLLLSDSGFYLCAWTGGGGPGYTFGSGTRLTVV.